Sequencing of this T cell receptor (beta chain) was carried out in a study of CD8 T cells in ankylosing spondylitis (dated by TCRdb to about 2017). Broadly, across the study: The study set out to find disease-linked TCR variants by profiling T cell receptor beta repertoires in ankylosing spondylitis patients and healthy donors. The whole study cohort included about a hundred healthy donors and 20 to 30 ankylosing spondylitis patients. Peripheral blood was sampled, and synovial fluid was also collected from ankylosing spondylitis patients.

The listed sequencing device is Illumina HiSeq 2500. Quantitative 5'-RACE with molecular barcodes was the method used to prepare the TCR beta libraries. Concerning the study's data processing: A new computational method based on a probabilistic model of VDJ rearrangement was used to identify disease-linked TCR variants. The public reads were reprocessed in TCRdb via fastp at Q25 and MiXCR, keeping in-frame beta chains. Each CDR3 protein appears once, grouped with its most common genes and DNA. These V and J calls derive from TCRdb rather than the authors' analysis. This sample is represented by about 360,000 distinct CDR3 sequences; about 15% of them were singletons. Together, the top ten hold around 1% of the sample. Worth noting for this clonotype: No antigen is known for it. No much larger clone is present one base from it, and per-base qualities are unavailable.

Overall study results and their limits: Significant enrichment of the disease-linked clones was reported in matched synovial fluid samples from ankylosing spondylitis patients. Some TCR beta motif variants had previously been reported in synovial fluid and blood of reactive arthritis patients, which suggested common disease-initiation mechanisms. A CD8+ phenotype was shown by the disease-linked clones, which were found at relatively low frequencies in peripheral blood. A TCR beta motif of several highly homologous amino acid variants appeared characteristic of blood from ankylosing spondylitis patients.

Material: blood, either unsorted or a sorted T cell fraction (not recorded which). The TCR sequence derives from a male donor with ankylosing spondylitis or in good health (not recorded which).

CDR3 sequence: CASSEMEGTGAGELFF. The DNA sequence is TGTGCCAGCAGTGAAATGGAGGGGACTGGGGCCGGGGAGCTGTTTTTT. This chain is built from TRBV6-1 and TRBJ2-2, and TRBD2 may be the D gene, going by 6 matching bases. The CDR3 measures 16 amino acids from cysteine to phenylalanine. Here the CDR3 DNA is all that survives: 48 bases in frame from base 1. Trimming takes 2 bases from V and 6 bases from J, and the germline ends sit 16 bases apart. Via the germline V gene, CDR1 is MNHNS and CDR2 SASEGT.